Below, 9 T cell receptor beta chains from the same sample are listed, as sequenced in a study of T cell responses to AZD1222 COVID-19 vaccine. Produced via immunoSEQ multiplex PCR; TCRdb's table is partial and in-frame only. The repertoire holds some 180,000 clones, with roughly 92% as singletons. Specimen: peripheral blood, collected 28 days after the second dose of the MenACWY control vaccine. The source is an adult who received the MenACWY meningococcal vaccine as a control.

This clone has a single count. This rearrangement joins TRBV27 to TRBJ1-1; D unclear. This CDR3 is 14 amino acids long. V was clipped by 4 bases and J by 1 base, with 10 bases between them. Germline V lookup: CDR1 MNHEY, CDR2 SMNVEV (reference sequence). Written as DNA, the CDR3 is TGTGCCAGCAGTTCTGGAGGGTGGAACACTGAAGCTTTCTTT. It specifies CASSSGGWNTEAFF.

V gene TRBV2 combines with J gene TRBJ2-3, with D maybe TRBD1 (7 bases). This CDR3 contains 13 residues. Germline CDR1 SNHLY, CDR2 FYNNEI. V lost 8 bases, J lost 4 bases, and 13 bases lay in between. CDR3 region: CASPGGGADTQYF. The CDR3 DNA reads TGTGCCAGCCCAGGGGGAGGCGCAGATACGCAGTATTTT.

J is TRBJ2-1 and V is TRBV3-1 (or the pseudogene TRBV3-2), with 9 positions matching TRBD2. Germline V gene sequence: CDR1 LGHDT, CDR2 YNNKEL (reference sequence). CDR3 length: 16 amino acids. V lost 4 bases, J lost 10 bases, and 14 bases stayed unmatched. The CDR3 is CASSPRRVAGELEQFF. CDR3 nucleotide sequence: TGTGCCAGCAGCCCCAGGAGGGTAGCGGGAGAACTCGAGCAGTTCTTC.

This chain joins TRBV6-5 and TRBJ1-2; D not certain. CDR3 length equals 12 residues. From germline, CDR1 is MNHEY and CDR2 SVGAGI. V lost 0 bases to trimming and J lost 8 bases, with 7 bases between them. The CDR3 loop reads CASSYSGVGYTF. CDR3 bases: TGTGCCAGCAGTTACTCTGGAGTGGGCTACACCTTC.

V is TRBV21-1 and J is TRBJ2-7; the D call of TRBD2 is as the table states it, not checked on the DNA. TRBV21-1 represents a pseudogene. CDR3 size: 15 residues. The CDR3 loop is CASSDQGTTAYEQYF. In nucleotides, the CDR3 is TGTGCCAGCAGCGATCAGGGGACTACTGCCTACGAGCAGTACTTC.

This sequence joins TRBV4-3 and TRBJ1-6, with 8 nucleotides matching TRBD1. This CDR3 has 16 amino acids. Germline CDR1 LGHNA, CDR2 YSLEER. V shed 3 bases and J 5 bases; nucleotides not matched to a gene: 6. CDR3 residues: CASSQDGTGNNSPLHF. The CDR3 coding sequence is TGCGCCAGCAGCCAGGACGGGACAGGAAATAATTCACCCCTCCACTTT.

The CDR3 bases are TGTGCCGCCTGCGGACTATTAGAGACCCAGTACTTC. Its protein product is CAACGLLETQYF. V and J are TRBV24-1 and TRBJ2-5; the D gene is possibly TRBD2 (6 bases). This CDR3 is built from 12 residues. CDR1 and CDR2 from the germline V gene are KGHDR and SFDVKD. Trimming shortened V by 12 bases and J by 4 bases, and 14 bases separated the two germline ends.

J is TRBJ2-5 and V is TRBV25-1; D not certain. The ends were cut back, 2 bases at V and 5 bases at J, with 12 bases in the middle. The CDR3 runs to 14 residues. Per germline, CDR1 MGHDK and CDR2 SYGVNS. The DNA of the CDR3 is TGTGCCAGCAGTGAACCGAACAGATGGGAGACCCAGTACTTC. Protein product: CASSEPNRWETQYF.

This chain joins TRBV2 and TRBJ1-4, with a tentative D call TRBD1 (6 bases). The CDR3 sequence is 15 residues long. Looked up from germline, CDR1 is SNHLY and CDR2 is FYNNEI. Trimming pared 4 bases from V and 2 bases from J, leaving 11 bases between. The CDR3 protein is CASSVRTATNEKLFF. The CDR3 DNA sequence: TGTGCCAGCAGTGTCCGGACAGCTACTAATGAAAAACTGTTTTTT.